These T cell receptor beta chains were read from a single sample in a study of long-term antiretroviral therapy in people with HIV. Produced via immunoSEQ multiplex PCR; TCRdb's table is partial and in-frame only. The sample carries under 30,000 clones, approximately 80% recorded once. Sample: unsorted PBMCs, taken 4.4 years after starting antiretroviral therapy. These receptor sequences come from a man aged 25-45 years with HIV. Both conserved end residues are trimmed from each CDR3.

j_call,v_call,cdr3_aa
TRBJ1-6,TRBV11-3,ASHRELADSPLH
TRBJ2-3,TRBV27,ASSLGRGLTDTQY
TRBJ2-2,TRBV6-5,ASRRTGGIGELF
TRBJ2-2,TRBV28,ASSLRTGLNTGELF
TRBJ2-2,TRBV9,ASSVEGFGTGELF
TRBJ2-5,TRBV13,ASSVSSGRGETQY
TRBJ2-1,TRBV7-3,ASSSTGSGEQF
TRBJ1-1,TRBV19,ASSIVAATEAF
TRBJ1-5,TRBV6-5,ASSSRGDQPQH
TRBJ2-7,TRBV2,ASTGTSGYEQY
TRBJ2-3,TRBV19,ASRRTRTAEFTDTQY
TRBJ1-4,TRBV7-9,ASSLVREREKLF
TRBJ2-7,TRBV19,ASSNRGSEQY
TRBJ1-2,TRBV28,ASSGLSYGYT
TRBJ2-1,TRBV4-1,ASSQDGGSGIFSYNEQF
TRBJ2-5,TRBV7-9,ASSSPGTGRGETQY
TRBJ2-2,TRBV4-1,ASSPVGTGNTGELF
TRBJ1-5,TRBV7-2,ASSLEGRQPQH
TRBJ2-2,TRBV6-5,ASSYSGESGELF
TRBJ2-3,TRBV9,ASSPRERSYTDTQY
TRBJ2-3,TRBV25-1,ASSARGLVTDTQY
TRBJ1-1,TRBV18,ASYSSRPSNTEAF
TRBJ2-2,TRBV27,ASSWGRASNTGELF
TRBJ2-7,TRBV6-5,ASSYSTRGLYEQY
TRBJ2-3,TRBV12-5,ASGLDTPMGGGDTQY
TRBJ2-7,TRBV6-1,ASSVQAPGEQY
TRBJ2-3,TRBV9,ASSVSGTDTQY
TRBJ2-1,TRBV9,ASSVADGRYNEQF
TRBJ2-1,TRBV5-5,ASSLSSGTTYNEQF
TRBJ1-4,TRBV7-8,ASSRGRYSPSTNEKLF
TRBJ1-2,TRBV19,ASTETGYNYGYT
TRBJ1-4,TRBV6-6,ASSYYPGQPNEKLF
TRBJ1-6,TRBV5-1,ASSYGSGSPLH
TRBJ2-1,TRBV28,ASSPPGEWLNEQF
TRBJ1-1,TRBV7-9,ASSTRSRQENTEAF
TRBJ1-1,TRBV20-1,SVGEAF
TRBJ2-3,TRBV7-2,ASSFRDPQY
TRBJ2-7,TRBV6-5,ASSYSQGNTYEQY
TRBJ1-4,TRBV4-2,ASSQGDRTTNEKLF
TRBJ1-1,TRBV27,ASSLSVGTEAF
TRBJ2-2,TRBV10-3,AIRTSGRENTGELF
TRBJ1-1,TRBV9,ASSVVPGGTEAF
TRBJ2-7,TRBV19,ASSSYPFSYEQY
TRBJ2-3,TRBV7-9,ASSSQGAMWGDTQY
TRBJ2-7,TRBV9,ASSVGQASYEQY
TRBJ2-2,TRBV5-1,ASSLTWDYTGELF
TRBJ2-1,TRBV6-1,ASSETQGTYNEQF
TRBJ1-1,TRBV6-1,ASTPLGNTEAF